These 26 T cell receptor beta chains originate from one sample sequenced in a study of shared clonotypes between healthy human individuals. The method was immunoSEQ multiplex PCR; TCRdb's version includes in-frame clones alone and lacks a portion of them. The table has approximately 1,000,000 clones, around three quarters seen once. The specimen was memory CD4+ T cells from PBMCs. As for subset: CD45RA-negative fraction. These receptors were collected from a man aged 18 to 30 in good health. Some clones in this sample may be carry-over from other donors' samples.

CDR3 coding DNA: TGTGCCAGCAGACTAGCGGGAGAAGGAAACGAGCAGTACTTC. This codes for CASRLAGEGNEQYF. The chain has TRBV14 and TRBJ2-7; 11 positions match TRBD2. This CDR3 contains 14 residues. Unmatched junction bases numbered 6, after V lost 6 bases and J lost 5 bases. In germline, CDR1 is SGHDN, CDR2 FVKESK.

This clone was counted only a few times. The chain joins TRBV5-1 to TRBJ2-3, with D possibly being TRBD2 (6 bases). Trimming took off 0 bases at V and 6 bases at J, with 14 bases between the two ends. Germline V gives CDR1 SGHRS, CDR2 YFSETQ. The CDR3 consists of 15 residues. CDR3 in amino acids: CASSLGSGSKDTQYF. The CDR3 DNA is TGCGCCAGCAGCTTGGGTTCCGGGAGCAAGGATACGCAGTATTTT.

The rearrangement uses TRBV28 and TRBJ1-1; 9 nucleotides match TRBD1. There are 14 residues in the CDR3. V shed 3 bases, J shed 5 bases, and the junction held 4 bases outside the gene matches. Germline V CDR1 and CDR2: MDHEN, SYDVKM. Here the CDR3 reads CASSLTGGATEAFF. Here the CDR3 DNA reads TGTGCCAGCAGTTTGACAGGGGGGGCTACTGAAGCTTTCTTT.

This rearrangement joins TRBV29-1 to TRBJ1-1; D ambiguous. The V gene's germline CDR1 is SQVTM and CDR2 ANQGSEA. The CDR3 sequence is 16 residues long. CDR3: CRISPQAPAGDTEAFF. CDR3 in DNA: TGCAGGATTAGCCCCCAGGCTCCGGCCGGGGACACTGAAGCTTTCTTT.

This clone was seen only once. This chain joins TRBV19 and TRBJ2-1; D is possibly TRBD2 (5 bases). Trimming stripped 5 bases from V and 6 bases from J, with 14 bases between. Germline lookup yields CDR1 LNHDA and CDR2 SQIVND (reference sequence). This CDR3 comprises 14 residues. The CDR3 region has the DNA TGTGCCAGTAGTCCGGGCGGACTTTCCAATGAGCAGTTCTTC. Protein sequence: CASSPGGLSNEQFF.

A remark on this clone: One junction end does not reproduce the germline sequence, and a read error may be involved. The chain joins TRBV2 to TRBJ2-7; D might be TRBD2 (5 bases). The CDR3 contains 15 residues. The germline V gene has CDR1 SNHLY and CDR2 FYNNEI. This chain's CDR3 is CASSEGLPFSYEQYF. The CDR3 bases are TGTGCCAGCAGCGAAGGACTCCCTTTCTCCTACGAGCAGTACTTC.

The table lists this clone with many counts. This CDR3 is also generated by other DNA sequences in the sample. This rearrangement joins TRBV7-3 to TRBJ2-5, with D unclear. Looked up from germline, CDR1 is SGHTA and CDR2 is FQGTGA. Trimming stripped 5 bases from V and 2 bases from J, with 12 bases between. The CDR3 has 14 residues. CDR3 in amino acids: CASSPTGLQETQYF. The CDR3 DNA reads TGTGCCAGCAGCCCGACCGGGTTACAAGAGACCCAGTACTTC.

The chain combines TRBV5-1 with TRBJ2-5; possible D gene TRBD1, 6 bases. The CDR3 loop spans 15 amino acids. The germline CDR1 and CDR2 sequences are SGHRS and YFSETQ. The ends were cut back, 0 bases at V and 2 bases at J, with 11 bases in the middle. The DNA for the CDR3 is TGCGCCAGCAGCTTGGCCACGGGGACACAAGAGACCCAGTACTTC. Amino acid sequence: CASSLATGTQETQYF.

V and J are TRBV7-2 and TRBJ1-2, with TRBD1 matching over 7 bases. Per the germline V gene, CDR1 is SGHTA and CDR2 is FQGNSA. The CDR3 spans 13 residues. The V and J ends lost 4 bases and 4 bases, in that order; junction bases with no gene match: 3. CDR3 protein: CASSSTGSYGYTF. In DNA form, the CDR3 reads TGTGCCAGCAGCTCGACAGGGAGCTATGGCTACACCTTC.

V usage is TRBV25-1 and J usage is TRBJ2-5; possibly TRBD1 or TRBD2 for D (5 bases each). CDR1 and CDR2 from the germline V gene are MGHDK and SYGVNS. Trimming stripped 3 bases from V and 2 bases from J, with 16 bases between. The CDR3 runs to 16 residues. The CDR3: CASSEGWGTEQETQYF. The CDR3 nucleotides are TGTGCCAGCAGTGAGGGTTGGGGGACCGAGCAAGAGACCCAGTACTTC.

This clone has just a few counts. The identical CDR3 is also encoded by other nucleotide sequences in the sample. The chain is built from TRBV5-1 and TRBJ2-1; 11 nucleotides line up with TRBD1. Per the germline V gene, CDR1 is SGHRS and CDR2 is YFSETQ. V gave up 0 bases and J gave up 3 bases; unmatched junction bases: 2. The CDR3 runs 16 residues. The CDR3 DNA reads as TGCGCCAGCAGCTTGGTAGGGACAGGGGGCTACAATGAGCAGTTCTTC. Protein sequence: CASSLVGTGGYNEQFF.

This clone appeared a single time. The genes are TRBV30 and TRBJ1-3; a weak D match, TRBD1 (5 bases). Trimming removed 5 bases at V and 4 bases at J, with 21 bases between. The CDR3 loop spans 16 amino acids. The germline gives CDR1 GTSNPN, CDR2 SVGIG (reference sequence). The CDR3 loop is CAWASFGQGFGNTIYF. The CDR3 bases are TGTGCCTGGGCATCGTTTGGGCAGGGCTTCGGAAACACCATATATTTT.

A single count supports this clone. The chain links TRBV6-1 to TRBJ1-5; unclear D gene. The CDR3 extends over 15 amino acids. CDR1 is MNHNS and CDR2 is SASEGT in the germline V gene. V dropped 1 base and J dropped 6 bases, with 13 bases sitting between them. The CDR3 spells CASSEGGVLGQPQHF. The CDR3 DNA reads TGTGCCAGCAGTGAAGGGGGAGTGTTGGGTCAGCCCCAGCATTTT.

J is TRBJ1-2 and V is TRBV5-1; 10 bases match TRBD1. CDR3 length: 16 amino acids. The V and J ends lost 4 bases and 12 bases, in that order; junction bases with no gene match: 18. Germline V gives CDR1 SGHRS, CDR2 YFSETQ. The CDR3, as DNA: TGCGCCAGCAGCCTACAGTACCGATCCGGGGACAGGGGAGACACCTTC. It encodes CASSLQYRSGDRGDTF.

This sequence joins TRBV2 and TRBJ2-5; a possible D gene is TRBD2 (5 bases). Germline loops: CDR1 SNHLY, CDR2 FYNNEI. The CDR3 has 14 amino acids. V was cut by 5 bases and J by 4 bases, with 14 bases left in between. The CDR3 loop is CASSKSGRGETQYF. CDR3 in DNA: TGTGCCAGCAGTAAAAGCGGTCGGGGAGAGACCCAGTACTTC. Using reference TRBV2 and TRBJ2-5 for the parts outside the CDR3, the full variable domain is EPEVTQTPSHQVTQMGQEVILRCVPISNHLYFYWYRQILGQKVEFLVSFYNNEISEKSEIFDDQFSVERPDGSNFTLKIRSTKLEDSAMYFCASSKSGRGETQYFGPGTRLLVL.

This clone showed up just a few times. Other DNA sequences of this sample code for an identical CDR3. This chain uses TRBV18 with TRBJ1-1; the D gene is possibly TRBD1 (5 bases). The germline gives CDR1 KGHSH, CDR2 LQKENI. CDR3 size: 14 residues. Trimming stripped 2 bases from V and 3 bases from J, with 10 bases between. Written as DNA, the CDR3 is TGTGCCAGCTCACCAACGGGGGGGTACACTGAAGCTTTCTTT. Translating it yields CASSPTGGYTEAFF.

The chain's CDR3 is CASSPLGEDTQYF. The CDR3 bases are TGTGCCAGCAGCCCGTTGGGGGAAGATACGCAGTATTTT. This chain connects TRBV27 to TRBJ2-3; TRBD1 or TRBD2 may be the D gene (5 bases each). Germline CDR1 is MNHEY and CDR2 is SMNVEV (reference sequence). The V end was cut by 6 bases, the J end by 5 bases, with 12 bases between. The CDR3 totals 13 residues.

The chain recombines TRBV5-1 with TRBJ2-2; D remains unclear. The CDR3 loop spans 14 amino acids. Germline values: CDR1 SGHRS, CDR2 YFSETQ. V lost 5 bases to trimming and J lost 1 base, with 9 bases between them. CDR3 region: CASRKDGNTGELFF. The CDR3, as DNA: TGCGCCAGCAGAAAGGACGGGAACACCGGGGAGCTGTTTTTT. The full variable domain, rest sourced from reference TRBV5-1 and TRBJ2-2, is KAGVTQTPRYLIKTRGQQVTLSCSPISGHRSVSWYQQTPGQGLQFLFEYFSETQRNKGNFPGRFSGRQFSNSRSEMNVSTLELGDSALYLCASRKDGNTGELFFGEGSRLTVL.

The chain combines TRBV18 with TRBJ2-2; possibly TRBD1 or TRBD2 for D (5 bases each). Germline V lookup: CDR1 KGHSH, CDR2 LQKENI. Trimming shortened V by 3 bases and J by 2 bases, and 10 bases separated the two germline ends. The CDR3 is made up of 15 amino acids. In DNA form, the CDR3 reads TGTGCCAGCTCACCCAACCGGGACAACACCGGGGAGCTGTTTTTT. This codes for CASSPNRDNTGELFF.

The chain links TRBV11-3 to TRBJ2-3; 7 nucleotides align to TRBD1. The V segment lost 6 bases and the J segment 0 bases; nucleotides outside the gene matches: 6. CDR3 length equals 15 residues. Germline V gene sequence: CDR1 SGHNT, CDR2 YENEEA. This chain's CDR3 is CASSPRTGSTDTQYF. CDR3 coding DNA: TGTGCCAGCAGTCCTCGGACAGGTAGCACAGATACGCAGTATTTT. The entire variable domain, with the rest obtained from reference TRBV11-3 and TRBJ2-3, is as follows: EAGVVQSPRYKIIEKKQPVAFWCNPISGHNTLYWYLQNLGQGPELLIRYENEEAVDDSQLPKDRFSAERLKGVDSTLKIQPAELGDSAVYLCASSPRTGSTDTQYFGPGTRLTVL.

The chain is built from TRBV28 and TRBJ1-3; 8 bases align to TRBD1. The ends lost 7 bases at V and 4 bases at J; junction bases unmatched: 6. The CDR3 is made up of 14 amino acids. From germline, CDR1 is MDHEN and CDR2 SYDVKM. The CDR3, as DNA: TGTGCCAGCACCTCAGGGGGCGGCGGAAACACCATATATTTT. It yields the protein CASTSGGGGNTIYF.

This clone was detected only a few times. The chain joins TRBV9 to TRBJ1-3; 8 bases align to TRBD1. This CDR3 has 17 amino acids. The junction had 8 bases not matched to a gene; V was cut back by 3 bases and J by 0 bases. The V gene's germline CDR1 is SGDLS and CDR2 YYNGEE. Written as DNA, the CDR3 is TGTGCCAGCAGCGGCCGGACAGGGACCGTCTCTGGAAACACCATATATTTT. This encodes CASSGRTGTVSGNTIYF.

Details on this clone: One junction end disagrees with the germline gene, perhaps due to a read error. V usage is TRBV7-2 and J usage is TRBJ2-1; 13 bases are shared with TRBD2. The CDR3 has 18 amino acids. Looked up from germline, CDR1 is SGHTA and CDR2 is FQGNSA. CDR3 region: CASSLYTSGRARHNEQLF. CDR3 DNA sequence: TGTGCCAGCAGCTTATATACTAGCGGGAGGGCCAGACACAATGAGCAGCTCTTC.

As DNA, the CDR3 is TGTGCCAGCAGCGTAGTACAGGGTAGCGAGCAGTACTTC. Translation: CASSVVQGSEQYF. The gene calls are TRBV9 and TRBJ2-7; the D gene is possibly TRBD1 (6 bases). V lost 0 bases and J lost 6, with 10 bases in between. CDR1 SGDLS and CDR2 YYNGEE come from the germline V gene. The CDR3 is 13 residues long.

This sequence joins TRBV14 and TRBJ2-7, with D possibly being TRBD2 (5 bases). Germline values: CDR1 SGHDN, CDR2 FVKESK. With 4 bases removed from V and 1 base from J, the gap between germline ends came to 8 bases. The CDR3 loop spans 13 amino acids. CDR3 sequence (DNA): TGTGCCAGCAGCCGCCCGGGATCCTACGAGCAGTACTTC. As protein: CASSRPGSYEQYF.

The chain employs TRBV18 and TRBJ2-3, with 11 bases identical to TRBD2. Germline V gene lookup returns CDR1 KGHSH and CDR2 LQKENI. CDR3 length: 14 amino acids. V gave up 8 bases and J gave up 0 bases; unmatched junction bases: 1. The CDR3 here is CASTSGGSTDTQYF. CDR3 nucleotides: TGTGCCAGCACTAGCGGGGGCAGCACAGATACGCAGTATTTT.